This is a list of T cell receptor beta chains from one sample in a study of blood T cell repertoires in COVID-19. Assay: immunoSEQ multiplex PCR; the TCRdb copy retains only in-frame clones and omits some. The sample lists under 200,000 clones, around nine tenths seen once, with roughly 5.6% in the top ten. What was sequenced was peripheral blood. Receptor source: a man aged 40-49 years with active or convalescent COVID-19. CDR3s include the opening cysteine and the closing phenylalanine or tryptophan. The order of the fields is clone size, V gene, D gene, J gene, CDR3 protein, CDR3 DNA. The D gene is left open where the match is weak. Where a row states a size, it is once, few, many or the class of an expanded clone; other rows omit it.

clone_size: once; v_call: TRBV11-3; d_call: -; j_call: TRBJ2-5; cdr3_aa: CASSYQVETQYF; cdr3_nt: TGTGCCAGCAGCTACCAGGTGGAGACCCAGTACTTC
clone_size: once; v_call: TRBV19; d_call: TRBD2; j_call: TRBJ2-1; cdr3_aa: CASSSVLAGGANEQFF; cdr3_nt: TGTGCCAGTAGCTCTGTACTAGCGGGAGGGGCGAATGAGCAGTTCTTC
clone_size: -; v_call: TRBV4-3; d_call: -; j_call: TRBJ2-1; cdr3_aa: CASSQSPSAGEQFF; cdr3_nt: TGCGCCAGCAGCCAAAGTCCCTCGGCGGGGGAGCAGTTCTTC
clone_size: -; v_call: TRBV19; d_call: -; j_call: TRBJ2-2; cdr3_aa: CASSPRYGELFF; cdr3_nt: TGTGCCAGTAGCCCCCGGTACGGGGAGCTGTTTTTT
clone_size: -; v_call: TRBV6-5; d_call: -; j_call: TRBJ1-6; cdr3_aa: CASKQGPYNSPLHF; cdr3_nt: TGTGCCAGCAAGCAGGGTCCCTATAATTCACCCCTCCACTTT
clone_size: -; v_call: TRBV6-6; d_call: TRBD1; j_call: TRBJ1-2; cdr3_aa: CASTPLDREHGYTF; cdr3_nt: TGTGCCAGCACCCCTTTGGACAGGGAACATGGCTACACCTTC
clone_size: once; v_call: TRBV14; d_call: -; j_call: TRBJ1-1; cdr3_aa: CASSQVEVGNTEAFF; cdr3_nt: TGTGCCAGCAGCCAAGTTGAGGTGGGGAACACTGAAGCTTTCTTT
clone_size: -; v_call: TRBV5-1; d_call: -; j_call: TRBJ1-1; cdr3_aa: CASSFQEAGDGFF; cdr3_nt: TGCGCCAGCAGCTTCCAGGAGGCGGGGGACGGTTTCTTT
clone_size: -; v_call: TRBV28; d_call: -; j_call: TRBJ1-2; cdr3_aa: CASSFFQGWNYGYTF; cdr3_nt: TGTGCCAGCAGTTTTTTTCAGGGTTGGAACTATGGCTACACCTTC
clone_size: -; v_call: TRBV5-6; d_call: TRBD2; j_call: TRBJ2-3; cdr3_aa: CASSPGLAGLGDTQYF; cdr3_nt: TGTGCCAGCAGCCCTGGACTAGCGGGATTGGGAGATACGCAGTATTTT
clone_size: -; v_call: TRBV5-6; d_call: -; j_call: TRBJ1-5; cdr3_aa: CASSSRQAGNQPQHF; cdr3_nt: TGTGCCAGCAGCTCCAGACAAGCAGGCAATCAGCCCCAGCATTTT
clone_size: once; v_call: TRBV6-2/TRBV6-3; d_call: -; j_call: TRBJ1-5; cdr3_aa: CASSPWEGLYGNSNQPQHF; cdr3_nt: TGTGCCAGCAGCCCATGGGAGGGCCTTTACGGGAATAGCAATCAGCCCCAGCATTTT
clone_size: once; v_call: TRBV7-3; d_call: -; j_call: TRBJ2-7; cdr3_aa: CASSLLVGPYEQYF; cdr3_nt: TGTGCCAGCAGCTTATTAGTTGGGCCCTACGAGCAGTACTTC
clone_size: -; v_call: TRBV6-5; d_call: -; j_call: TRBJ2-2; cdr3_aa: CASSLGLATGELFF; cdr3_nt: TGTGCCAGCAGTCTAGGCCTCGCCACCGGGGAGCTGTTTTTT
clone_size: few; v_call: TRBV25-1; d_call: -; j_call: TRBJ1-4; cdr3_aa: CASSEGATNEKLFF; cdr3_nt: TGTGCCAGCAGTGAGGGAGCAACTAATGAAAAACTGTTTTTT
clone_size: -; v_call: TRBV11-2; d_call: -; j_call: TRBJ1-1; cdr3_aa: CASSPSPKAADTEAFF; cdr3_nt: TGTGCCAGCAGCCCATCCCCCAAAGCCGCGGACACTGAAGCTTTCTTT
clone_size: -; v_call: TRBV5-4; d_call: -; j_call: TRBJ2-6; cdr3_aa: CASSPRTGSSGANVLTF; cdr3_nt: TGTGCCAGCAGCCCGAGGACGGGGAGCTCTGGGGCCAACGTCCTGACTTTC
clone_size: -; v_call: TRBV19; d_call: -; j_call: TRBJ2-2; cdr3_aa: CASSLVGTGELFF; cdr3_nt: TGTGCCAGTAGCCTAGTCGGGACCGGGGAGCTGTTTTTT
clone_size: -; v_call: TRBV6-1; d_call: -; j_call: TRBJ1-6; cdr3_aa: CASSEMTENSPLHF; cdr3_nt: TGTGCCAGCAGTGAAATGACGGAGAATTCACCCCTCCACTTT
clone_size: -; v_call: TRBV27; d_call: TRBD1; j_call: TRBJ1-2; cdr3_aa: CASSPGLRRGLNYGYTF; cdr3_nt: TGTGCCAGCAGTCCCGGTTTACGCAGGGGGCTTAACTATGGCTACACCTTC
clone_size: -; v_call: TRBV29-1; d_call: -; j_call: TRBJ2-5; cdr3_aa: CSVLTPRTGETQYF; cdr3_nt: TGCAGCGTTTTGACACCGAGGACGGGGGAGACCCAGTACTTC
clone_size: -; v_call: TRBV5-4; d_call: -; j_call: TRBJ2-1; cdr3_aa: CASSYEGGGASEQFF; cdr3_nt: TGTGCCAGCAGCTATGAAGGGGGAGGGGCCAGTGAGCAGTTCTTC
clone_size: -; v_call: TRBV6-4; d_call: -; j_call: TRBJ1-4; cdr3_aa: CASTLNHGGKLFF; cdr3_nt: TGTGCCAGCACCCTGAATCACGGAGGAAAACTGTTTTTT
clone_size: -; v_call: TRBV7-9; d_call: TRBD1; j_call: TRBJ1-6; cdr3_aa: CASSTGTGGFNSPLHF; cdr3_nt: TGTGCCAGCAGCACTGGGACAGGGGGCTTCAATTCACCCCTCCACTTT
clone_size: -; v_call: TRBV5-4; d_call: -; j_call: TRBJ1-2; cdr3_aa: CASSLYGGSNYGYTF; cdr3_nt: TGTGCCAGCAGCTTGTACGGGGGATCTAACTATGGCTACACCTTC
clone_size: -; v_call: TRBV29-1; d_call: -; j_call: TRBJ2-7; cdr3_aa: CSVEVVAGTYEQYF; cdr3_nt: TGCAGCGTTGAAGTGGTAGCAGGGACCTACGAGCAGTACTTC
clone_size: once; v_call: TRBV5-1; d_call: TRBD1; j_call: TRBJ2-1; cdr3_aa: CASSVPTGYNEQFF; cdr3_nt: TGCGCCAGCAGCGTACCGACAGGGTACAATGAGCAGTTCTTC
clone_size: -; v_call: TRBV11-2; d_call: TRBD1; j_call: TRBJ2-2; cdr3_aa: CASNPGGRTGELFF; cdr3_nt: TGTGCCAGCAACCCAGGGGGACGCACCGGGGAGCTGTTTTTT
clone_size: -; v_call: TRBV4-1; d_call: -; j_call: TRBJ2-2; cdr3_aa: CASSQAGANTGELFF; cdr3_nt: TGCGCCAGCAGCCAAGCAGGGGCCAACACCGGGGAGCTGTTTTTT
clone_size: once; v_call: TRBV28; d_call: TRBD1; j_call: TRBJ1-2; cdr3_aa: CASSSGTGRFRSYTF; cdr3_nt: TGTGCCAGCAGTTCCGGGACAGGGCGGTTTAGGAGCTACACCTTC
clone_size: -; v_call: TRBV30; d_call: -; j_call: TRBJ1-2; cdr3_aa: CAWSVQDGYTF; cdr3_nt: TGTGCCTGGAGTGTACAGGATGGCTACACCTTC
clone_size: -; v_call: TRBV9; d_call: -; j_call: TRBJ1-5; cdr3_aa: CASSSRDFHNQPQHF; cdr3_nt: TGTGCCAGCAGCAGCCGGGACTTTCACAATCAGCCCCAGCATTTT